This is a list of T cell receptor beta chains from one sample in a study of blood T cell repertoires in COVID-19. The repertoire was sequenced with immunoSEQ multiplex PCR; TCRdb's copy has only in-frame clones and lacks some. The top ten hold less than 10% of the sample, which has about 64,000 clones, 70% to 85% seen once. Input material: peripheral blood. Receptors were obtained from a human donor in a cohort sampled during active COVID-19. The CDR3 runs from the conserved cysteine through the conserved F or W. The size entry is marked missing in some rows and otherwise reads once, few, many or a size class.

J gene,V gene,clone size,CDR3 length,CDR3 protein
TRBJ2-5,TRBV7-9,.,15,CASSLGSRGGETQYF
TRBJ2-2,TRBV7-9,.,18,CASSLRSQQAGGTGELFF
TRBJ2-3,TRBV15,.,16,CATSKDRGPSGDTQYF
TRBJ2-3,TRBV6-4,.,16,CASSDSTGGGTDTQYF
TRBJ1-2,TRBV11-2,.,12,CASSLAGFGYTF
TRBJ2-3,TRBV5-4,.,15,CASSPERVRTDTQYF
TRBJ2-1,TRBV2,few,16,CASTLYGTSRGGEQFF
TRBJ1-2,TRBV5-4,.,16,CASSLASLRQGRSYTF
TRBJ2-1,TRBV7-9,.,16,CASSQKGFSVANEQFF
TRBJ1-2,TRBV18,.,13,CASSPSQDYGYTF
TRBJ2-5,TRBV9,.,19,CASSVGEGASGRWVAAQYF
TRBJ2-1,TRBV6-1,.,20,CASSEPGTGLAGGVYNEQFF
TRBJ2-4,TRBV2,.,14,CASSWTGGLNIQYF